This T cell receptor (beta chain) came from a study of vaccination effects on CD4 cells after COVID-19. Study summary: After the second dose, samples were taken at median day 72.

Antigen-specific CD4+ T cells were expanded (with viral peptide pools) by the ViraFEST assay ahead of sequencing. Culture proceeded for 10 days, and CD4+ T cells were then isolated. Participants each got two BNT162b2 or mRNA-1273 vaccine doses. Neither prior SARS-CoV-2 infection nor positive nucleocapsid antibodies were present in the vaccine recipients. Produced via immunoSEQ multiplex PCR; TCRdb's table is partial and in-frame only. Here the sample spans over 50,000 clones, more than 70% being singletons. With 5 bases removed from V and 4 bases from J, the gap between germline ends came to 10 bases. CDR3 length equals 13 residues. Germline V CDR1 and CDR2: SGHTA, FQGTGA. About this clone: Its matching antigen is unknown.

The rearrangement links TRBV7-3 to TRBJ2-3; D unclear. Sample: CD4+ T cells from PBMCs cultured with HCoV-229E spike peptides, taken after COVID-19 vaccination. The TCR sequence derives from a human donor who received a COVID-19 vaccine. The CDR3 sequence: CASSNAPSDTQYF. The CDR3, as DNA: TGTGCCAGCAGCAACGCCCCCTCAGATACGCAGTATTTT. Looking up the rest from reference TRBV7-3 and TRBJ2-3 gives the full variable domain: GAGVSQTPSNKVTEKGKYVELRCDPISGHTALYWYRQSLGQGPEFLIYFQGTGAADDSGLPNDRFFAVRPEGSVSTLKIQRTERGDSAVYLCASSNAPSDTQYFGPGTRLTVL.